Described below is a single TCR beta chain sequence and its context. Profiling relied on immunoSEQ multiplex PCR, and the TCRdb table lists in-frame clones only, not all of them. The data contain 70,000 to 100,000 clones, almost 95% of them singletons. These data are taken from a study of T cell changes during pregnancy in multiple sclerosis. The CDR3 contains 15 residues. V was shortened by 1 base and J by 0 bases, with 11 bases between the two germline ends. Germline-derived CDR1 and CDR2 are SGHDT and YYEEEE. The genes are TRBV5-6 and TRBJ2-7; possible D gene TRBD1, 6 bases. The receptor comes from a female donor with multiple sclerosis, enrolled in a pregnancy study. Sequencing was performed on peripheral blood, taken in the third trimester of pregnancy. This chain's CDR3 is CASSLPRDNSYEQYF. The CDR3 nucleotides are TGTGCCAGCAGCTTGCCCCGGGACAACTCCTACGAGCAGTACTTC. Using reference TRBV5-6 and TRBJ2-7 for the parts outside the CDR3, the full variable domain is DAGVTQSPTHLIKTRGQQVTLRCSPKSGHDTVSWYQQALGQGPQFIFQYYEEEERQRGNFPDRFSGHQFPNYSSELNVNALLLGDSALYLCASSLPRDNSYEQYFGPGTRLTVT.